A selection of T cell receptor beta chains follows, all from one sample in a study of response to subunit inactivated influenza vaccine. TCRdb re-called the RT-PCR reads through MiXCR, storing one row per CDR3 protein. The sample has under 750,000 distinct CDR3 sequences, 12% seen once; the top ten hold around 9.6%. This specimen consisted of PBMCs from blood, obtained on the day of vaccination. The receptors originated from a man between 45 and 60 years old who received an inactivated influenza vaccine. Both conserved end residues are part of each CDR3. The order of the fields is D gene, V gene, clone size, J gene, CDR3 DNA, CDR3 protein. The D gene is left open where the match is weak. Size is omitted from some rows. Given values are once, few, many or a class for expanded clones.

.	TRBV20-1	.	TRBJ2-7	TGCAGTGCTAAAAACTACATCCACCCTTCCTACGAGCAGTACTTC	CSAKNYIHPSYEQYF
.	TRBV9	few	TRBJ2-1	TGTGCCAGCAGCGTAGCGGGAGTATCCAATGAGCAGTTCTTC	CASSVAGVSNEQFF
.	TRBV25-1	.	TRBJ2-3	TGTGCCAGCAGTCCCAAGGGACTTTGGGATACGCAGTATTTT	CASSPKGLWDTQYF
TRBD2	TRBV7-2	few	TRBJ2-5	TGTGCCAGCAGTCCCACCGGGACTAGCGGGGCTCAGGACTTC	CASSPTGTSGAQDF
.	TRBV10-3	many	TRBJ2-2	TGTGCCATCAGCGCTGACCGACTGGCGGTGGGCACCGGGGAGCTGTTTTTT	CAISADRLAVGTGELFF
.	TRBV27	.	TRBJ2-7	TGTGCCAGCAGTTACGGCAGGCCACCTAAGGGGTCCTACGAGCAGTACTTC	CASSYGRPPKGSYEQYF
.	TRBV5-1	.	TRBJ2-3	TGCGCCAGCACCACGAATGGGGACACAGATACGCAGTATTTT	CASTTNGDTDTQYF
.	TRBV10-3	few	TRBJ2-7	TGTGCCATCAGTGAGGTTGGCAACCGCTACGAGCAGTACTTC	CAISEVGNRYEQYF
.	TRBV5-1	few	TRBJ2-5	TGCGCCAGCAGCTTCGCAGGGGGGCATCAAGAGACCCAGTACTTC	CASSFAGGHQETQYF
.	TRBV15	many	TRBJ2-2	TGTGCCACCAGCAGAGCTTGGAACACCGGGGAGCTGTTTTTT	CATSRAWNTGELFF
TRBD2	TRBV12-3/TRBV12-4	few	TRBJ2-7	TGTGCCAGCAGTTTGCGGGGGGGCGCCGAGCAGTACTTC	CASSLRGGAEQYF
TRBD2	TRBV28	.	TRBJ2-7	TGTGCCAGCAATCTAGCGGGAAGTTACGAGCAGTACTTC	CASNLAGSYEQYF
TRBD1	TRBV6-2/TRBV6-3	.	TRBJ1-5	TGTGCCAGCAGTGAGACAGGGACTCGGCAGCCCCAGCATTTT	CASSETGTRQPQHF
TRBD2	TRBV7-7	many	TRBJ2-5	TGTGCCAGCAGCTTTGGGACTAGCGGGAGCGGAGAGACCCAGTACTTC	CASSFGTSGSGETQYF
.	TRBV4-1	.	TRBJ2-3	TGCGCCAGCAGCCTCCAGGGGTTGGGGGCAGATACGCAGTATTTT	CASSLQGLGADTQYF
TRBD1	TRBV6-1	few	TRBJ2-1	TGTGCCAGCAGGGGGACAGGGGAATGGACTGAGCAGTTCTTC	CASRGTGEWTEQFF
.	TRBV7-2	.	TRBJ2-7	TGTGCCAGCAGCTTAGTAATGGGCGGGCCCTACGAGCAGTACTTC	CASSLVMGGPYEQYF
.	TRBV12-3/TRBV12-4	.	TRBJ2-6	TGTGCCAGCAGTTTAATGGCTGGGGCCAACGTCCTGACTTTC	CASSLMAGANVLTF
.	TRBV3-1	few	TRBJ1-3	TGTGCCAGCAGCCAGGGCCGGGTTCTCTCTGGAAACACCATATATTTT	CASSQGRVLSGNTIYF
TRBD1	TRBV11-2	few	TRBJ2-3	TGTGCCAGCAGCCCGGGGACAGGGGGGGACACGCAGTATTTT	CASSPGTGGDTQYF
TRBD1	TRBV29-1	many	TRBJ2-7	TGCAGCGTTGGACAGGGGGGTAACGAGCAGTACTTC	CSVGQGGNEQYF
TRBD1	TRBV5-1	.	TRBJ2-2	TGCGCCAGCAGCTCCGGACAGGTCCGGAACACCGGGGAGCTGTTTTTT	CASSSGQVRNTGELFF
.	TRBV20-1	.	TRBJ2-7	TGCAGTGCTCGCGCCCGGGGCGGCTACGAGCAGTACTTC	CSARARGGYEQYF
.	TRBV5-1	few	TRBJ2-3	TGCGCCAGCAGCTTGGCATGGAGGGCAGATACGCAGTATTTT	CASSLAWRADTQYF
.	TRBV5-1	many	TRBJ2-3	TGCGCCAGCAGCCTGCACACCGGGAGAACGCAGTATTTT	CASSLHTGRTQYF
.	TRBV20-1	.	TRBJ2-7	TGCAGTGCTAGAGATGGGGGAAACTTAGGGCAGTACTTC	CSARDGGNLGQYF
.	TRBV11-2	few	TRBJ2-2	TGTGCCAGCAGAGGGGGGAGACGATACCCTCCGAGGACCGGGGAGCTGTTTTTT	CASRGGRRYPPRTGELFF
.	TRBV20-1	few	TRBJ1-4	TGCAGTGCTAGAGAATCCGCCCGCAGGCTGAGAGCTAATGAAAAACTGTTTTTT	CSARESARRLRANEKLFF
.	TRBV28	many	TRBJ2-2	TGTGCCAGCAGCCCCCCAGGGGGGCTCGGGGAGCTGTTTTTT	CASSPPGGLGELFF
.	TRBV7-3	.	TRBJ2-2	TGTGCCAGCAGCTTAAGCCCAAACACGAACACCGGGGAGCTGTTTTTT	CASSLSPNTNTGELFF
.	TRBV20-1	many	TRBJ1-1	TGCAGTGCTAGGGGGGGCAGCCTGAACACTGAAGCTTTCTTT	CSARGGSLNTEAFF
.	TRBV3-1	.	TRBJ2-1	TGTGCCAGCAGCCAAGAGGGGTTTTCATACAATGAGCAGTTCTTC	CASSQEGFSYNEQFF
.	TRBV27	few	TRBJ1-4	TGTGCCAGCAGGACCCAGGGCGTCGGAGGAGAAAAACTGTTTTTT	CASRTQGVGGEKLFF
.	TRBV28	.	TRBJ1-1	TGTGCCAGCAGTTTGACCGGGGGGTTTGAGACTGAAGCTTTCTTT	CASSLTGGFETEAFF
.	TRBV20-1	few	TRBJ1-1	TGCAGTGCTAGTCCGGGGAACACTGAAGCTTTCTTT	CSASPGNTEAFF
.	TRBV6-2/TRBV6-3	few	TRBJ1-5	TGTGCCAGCAGCGATTACTCGGGGCAGCCCCAGCATTTT	CASSDYSGQPQHF
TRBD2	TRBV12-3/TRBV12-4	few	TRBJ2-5	TGTGCCAGCAGTCCCATTCTAGCGGGGGGGGAGACCCAGTACTTC	CASSPILAGGETQYF
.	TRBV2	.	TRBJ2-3	TGTGCCAGCAGTGTACGCGGGGAAGGGTTAGGAGATACGCAGTATTTT	CASSVRGEGLGDTQYF
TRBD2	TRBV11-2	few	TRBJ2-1	TGTGCCAGCAGCGTTACTAGCGGGAGAAACAATGAGCAGTTCTTC	CASSVTSGRNNEQFF
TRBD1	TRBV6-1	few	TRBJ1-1	TGTGCCAGCAGGGACCGGGACAGGGGGGGGACTGAAGCTTTCTTT	CASRDRDRGGTEAFF
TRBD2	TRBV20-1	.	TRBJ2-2	TGCAGTGCTTGGACTAGCGGTGGTGGCGGGGAGCTGTTTTTT	CSAWTSGGGGELFF
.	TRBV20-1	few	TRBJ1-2	TGCAGTGCAACCGGACTGTTCGGCTACACCTTC	CSATGLFGYTF
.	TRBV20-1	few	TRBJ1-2	TGCAGTGCTCCTGGTGGGAGTCGGTACGGCTACACCTTC	CSAPGGSRYGYTF
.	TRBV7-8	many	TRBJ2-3	TGTGCCAGCAGCTTGGAGGGCATCAGAGCAGATACGCAGTATTTT	CASSLEGIRADTQYF
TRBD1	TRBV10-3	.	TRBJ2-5	TGTGCCATCAGTGAGTTTGGACAGGAACAAGAGACCCAGTACTTC	CAISEFGQEQETQYF
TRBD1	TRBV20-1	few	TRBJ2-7	TGCAGTGCTAGAGATCGGGGACAGGGGTCAGGCGAGCAGTACTTC	CSARDRGQGSGEQYF
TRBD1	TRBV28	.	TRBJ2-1	TGTGCCAGCAGTTCAGGACAGGAGAGGGACAATGAGCAGTTCTTC	CASSSGQERDNEQFF
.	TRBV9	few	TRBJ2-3	TGTGCCAGCAGCCTGCGAGAGGGTACGAGCACAGATACGCAGTATTTT	CASSLREGTSTDTQYF
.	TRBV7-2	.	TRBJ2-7	TGTGCCAGCAGCTTAGTGGACGGGAGTCCGTCCTACGAGCAGTACTTC	CASSLVDGSPSYEQYF
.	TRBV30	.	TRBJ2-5	TGTGCCTGGAGGACCCCTGGGGGCCGAGAGACCCAGTACTTC	CAWRTPGGRETQYF
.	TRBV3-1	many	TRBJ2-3	TGTGCCAGCAGCCAATCGCCGCGGGGCACAGATACGCAGTATTTT	CASSQSPRGTDTQYF
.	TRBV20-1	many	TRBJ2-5	TGCAGTGCTCCAGGACTGGGAGAGACCCAGTACTTC	CSAPGLGETQYF
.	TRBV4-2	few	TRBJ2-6	TGTGCCACCACCACCGTAGTGGGGTCTCGGAACGTCCTGACTTTC	CATTTVVGSRNVLTF
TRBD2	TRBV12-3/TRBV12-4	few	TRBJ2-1	TGTGCCAGCAGGGGGACTACCAATGAGCAGTTCTTC	CASRGTTNEQFF
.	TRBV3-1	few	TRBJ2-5	TGTGCCAGCAGCCAAAACGAGGGCGGGTACCAAGAGACCCAGTACTTC	CASSQNEGGYQETQYF
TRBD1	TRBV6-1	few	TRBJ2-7	TGTGCCGGGCGGGGACAGGGGGAACACTACGAGCAGTACTTC	CAGRGQGEHYEQYF
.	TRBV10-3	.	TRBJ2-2	TGTGCCATCAGTGATACTAGTGAGAGCAGAACCGGGGAGCTGTTTTTT	CAISDTSESRTGELFF
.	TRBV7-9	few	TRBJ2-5	TGTGCCAGCAGCTTAGAAGAGGGGCGAAAGACCCAGTACTTC	CASSLEEGRKTQYF
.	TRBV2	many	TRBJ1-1	TGTGCCAGCAGGGCCGGAGGGTATACTGAAGCTTTCTTT	CASRAGGYTEAFF